This T cell receptor beta chain was recorded in a study of shared clonotypes between healthy human individuals. Study at large: Aged 18 to 49, the donors were a couple of women and a few men.

It was CD45RO-negative cells, positively selected for CCR7, that made up naive CD8 cells, with terminally differentiated effector memory CD45RA+ cells excluded. Study donors comprised healthy, HIV-negative adults devoid of recent acute infection or vaccination. Whole-study findings and limits: Clonotypes that were shared across a handful of donors made up about 5.1% of naive CD4 clonotypes. Memory subsets generally showed smaller estimated richness than naive subsets did.

Turning to this clone: Its target is unknown.

Repertoires were generated with immunoSEQ multiplex PCR, while TCRdb's copy carries only in-frame clones and drops some. The sample records around 2,000,000 clones, less than 95% being singletons. The CDR3 consists of 18 residues. V lost 3 bases and J lost 2; bases outside the gene matches: 14. Per germline, CDR1 SGHDT and CDR2 YYEEEE. The material sequenced was naive CD8+ T cells sorted from blood. The chain employs TRBV5-6 and TRBJ2-3, with TRBD1 matching 8 bases. This receptor was obtained from a man aged 18-30 years in good health. The CDR3 is CASSSNWWTGPNTDTQYF. The DNA of the CDR3 is TGTGCCAGCAGCTCGAACTGGTGGACAGGGCCCAACACAGATACGCAGTATTTT.